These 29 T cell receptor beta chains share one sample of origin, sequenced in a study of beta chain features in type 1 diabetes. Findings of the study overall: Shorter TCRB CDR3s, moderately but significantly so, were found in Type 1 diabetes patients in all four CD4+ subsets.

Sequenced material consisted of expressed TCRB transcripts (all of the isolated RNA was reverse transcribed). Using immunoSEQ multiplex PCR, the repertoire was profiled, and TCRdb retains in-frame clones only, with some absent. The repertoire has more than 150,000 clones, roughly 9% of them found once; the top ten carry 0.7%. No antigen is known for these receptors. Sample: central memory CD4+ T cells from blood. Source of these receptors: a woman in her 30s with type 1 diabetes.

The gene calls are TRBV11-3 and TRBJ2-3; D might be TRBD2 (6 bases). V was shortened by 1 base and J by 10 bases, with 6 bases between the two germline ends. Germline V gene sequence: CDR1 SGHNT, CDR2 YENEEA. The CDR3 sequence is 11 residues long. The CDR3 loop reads CASSLGEAQYF. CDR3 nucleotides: TGTGCCAGCAGCTTAGGGGAGGCGCAGTATTTT.

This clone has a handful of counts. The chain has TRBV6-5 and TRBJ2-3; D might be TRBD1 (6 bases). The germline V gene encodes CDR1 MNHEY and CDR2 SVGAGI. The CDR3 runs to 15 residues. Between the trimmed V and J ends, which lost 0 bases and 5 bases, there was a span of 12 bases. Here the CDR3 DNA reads TGTGCCAGCAGTTACTCCGGACAGCTCGGAGATACGCAGTATTTT. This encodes CASSYSGQLGDTQYF.

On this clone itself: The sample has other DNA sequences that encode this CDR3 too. CDR3 loop: CASSSSGSIYNEQFF. CDR3 nucleotides: TGTGCCAGCAGCTCTAGCGGATCCATCTACAATGAGCAGTTCTTC. The rearrangement links TRBV7-2 to TRBJ2-1; TRBD2 aligns across 7 bases. The CDR3 runs 15 residues. Germline CDR1 reads SGHTA; CDR2 reads FQGNSA. V lost 4 bases to trimming and J lost 3 bases; unmatched junction nucleotides: 6.

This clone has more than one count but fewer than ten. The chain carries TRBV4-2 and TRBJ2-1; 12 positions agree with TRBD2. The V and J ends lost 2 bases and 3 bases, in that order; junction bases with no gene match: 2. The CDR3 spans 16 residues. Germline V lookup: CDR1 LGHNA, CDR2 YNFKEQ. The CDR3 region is CASSQPTSGGYNEQFF. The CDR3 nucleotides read TGTGCCAGCAGCCAACCGACTAGCGGGGGCTACAATGAGCAGTTCTTC.

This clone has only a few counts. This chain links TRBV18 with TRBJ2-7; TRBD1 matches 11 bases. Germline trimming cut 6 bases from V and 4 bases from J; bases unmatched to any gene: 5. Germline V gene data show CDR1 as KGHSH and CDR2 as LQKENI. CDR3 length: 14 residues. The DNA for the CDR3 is TGTGCCAGCTCCCAGGGACAGGGGGTTTACGAGCAGTACTTC. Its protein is CASSQGQGVYEQYF. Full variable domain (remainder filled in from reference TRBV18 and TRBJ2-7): NAGVMQNPRHLVRRRGQEARLRCSPMKGHSHVYWYRQLPEEGLKFMVYLQKENIIDESGMPKERFSAEFPKEGPSILRIQQVVRGDSAAYFCASSQGQGVYEQYFGPGTRLTVT.

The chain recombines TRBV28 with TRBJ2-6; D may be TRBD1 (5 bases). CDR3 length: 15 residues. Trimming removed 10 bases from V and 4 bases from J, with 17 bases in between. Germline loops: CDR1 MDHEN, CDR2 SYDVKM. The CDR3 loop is CATLARQTGANVLTF. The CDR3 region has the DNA TGTGCCACCTTGGCCCGACAGACCGGGGCCAACGTCCTGACTTTC.

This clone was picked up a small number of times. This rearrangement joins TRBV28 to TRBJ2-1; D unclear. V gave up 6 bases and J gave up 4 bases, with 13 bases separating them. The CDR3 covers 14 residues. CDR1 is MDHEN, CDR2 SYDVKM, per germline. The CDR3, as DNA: TGTGCCAGCAGGGAGATCGCGGAGTACAATGAGCAGTTCTTC. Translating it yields CASREIAEYNEQFF.

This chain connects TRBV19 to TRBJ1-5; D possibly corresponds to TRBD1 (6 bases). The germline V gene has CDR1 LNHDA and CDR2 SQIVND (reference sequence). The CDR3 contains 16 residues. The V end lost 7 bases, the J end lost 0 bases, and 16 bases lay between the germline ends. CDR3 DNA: TGTGCCAGTATGGGGTCGGGACATTATAGCAATCAGCCCCAGCATTTT. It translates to CASMGSGHYSNQPQHF.

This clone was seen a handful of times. Written as DNA, the CDR3 is TGTGCCAGCAGCTTTCTGACAGGGGCTGAAGCTTTCTTT. It encodes CASSFLTGAEAFF. This chain links TRBV7-8 with TRBJ1-1, with 8 bases matching TRBD1. V lost 3 bases and J lost 6; bases outside the gene matches: 3. This CDR3 spans 13 amino acids. Germline lookup yields CDR1 SGHVS and CDR2 FQNEAQ. Full variable domain (missing parts from reference TRBV7-8 and TRBJ1-1): GAGVSQSPRYKVAKRGQDVALRCDPISGHVSLFWYQQALGQGPEFLTYFQNEAQLDKSGLPSDRFFAERPEGSVSTLKIQRTQQEDSAVYLCASSFLTGAEAFFGQGTRLTVV.

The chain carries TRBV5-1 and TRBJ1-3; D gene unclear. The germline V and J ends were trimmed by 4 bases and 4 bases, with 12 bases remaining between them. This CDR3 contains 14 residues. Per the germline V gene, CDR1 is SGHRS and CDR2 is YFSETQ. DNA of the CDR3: TGCGCCAGCAGCCCATTCTCGGGAGGAAACACCATATATTTT. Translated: CASSPFSGGNTIYF. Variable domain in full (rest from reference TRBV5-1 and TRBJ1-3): KAGVTQTPRYLIKTRGQQVTLSCSPISGHRSVSWYQQTPGQGLQFLFEYFSETQRNKGNFPGRFSGRQFSNSRSEMNVSTLELGDSALYLCASSPFSGGNTIYFGEGSWLTVV.

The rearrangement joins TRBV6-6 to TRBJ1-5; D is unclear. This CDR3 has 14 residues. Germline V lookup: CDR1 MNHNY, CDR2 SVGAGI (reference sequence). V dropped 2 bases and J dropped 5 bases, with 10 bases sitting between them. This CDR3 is CASSYSEGDQPQHF. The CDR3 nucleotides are TGTGCCAGCAGTTACAGTGAGGGTGATCAGCCCCAGCATTTT.

CDR3 in DNA: TGTGCCAGCAAACCTTCCAGCGGGAGGCCAACGACCAATGAGCAGTTCTTC. Its protein product is CASKPSSGRPTTNEQFF. The J gene is TRBJ2-1, the V gene TRBV5-4; 9 positions agree with TRBD2. This CDR3 region has 17 residues. The V and J ends lost 6 bases and 6 bases, in that order; junction bases with no gene match: 16. Germline values: CDR1 SGHNT, CDR2 YYREEE (reference sequence).

Here the CDR3 DNA reads TGTGCCAGCAGCTTTGGTCCTAGCGGGAGGAATGAGCAGTTCTTC. It codes for CASSFGPSGRNEQFF. This rearrangement joins TRBV11-2 to TRBJ2-1; 11 nucleotides agree with TRBD2. Trimming removed 3 bases from V and 7 bases from J; junction bases left unmatched: 5. The CDR3 is made up of 15 amino acids. CDR1 SGHAT and CDR2 FQNNGV come from the germline V gene.

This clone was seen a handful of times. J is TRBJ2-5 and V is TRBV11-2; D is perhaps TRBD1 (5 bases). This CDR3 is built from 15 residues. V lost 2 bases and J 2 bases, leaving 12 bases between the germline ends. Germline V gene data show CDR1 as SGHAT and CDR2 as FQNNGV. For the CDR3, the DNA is TGTGCCAGCAGCTTATGGTTACAGGAACAAGAGACCCAGTACTTC. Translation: CASSLWLQEQETQYF. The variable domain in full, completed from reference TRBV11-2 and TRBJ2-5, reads EAGVAQSPRYKIIEKRQSVAFWCNPISGHATLYWYQQILGQGPKLLIQFQNNGVVDDSQLPKDRFSAERLKGVDSTLKIQPAKLEDSAVYLCASSLWLQEQETQYFGPGTRLLVL.

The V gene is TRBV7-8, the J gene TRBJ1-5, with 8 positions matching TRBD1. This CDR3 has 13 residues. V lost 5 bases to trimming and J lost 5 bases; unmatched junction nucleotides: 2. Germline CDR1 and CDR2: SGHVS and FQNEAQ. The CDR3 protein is CASSIQGDQPQHF. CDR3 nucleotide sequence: TGTGCCAGCAGCATACAGGGGGATCAGCCCCAGCATTTT.

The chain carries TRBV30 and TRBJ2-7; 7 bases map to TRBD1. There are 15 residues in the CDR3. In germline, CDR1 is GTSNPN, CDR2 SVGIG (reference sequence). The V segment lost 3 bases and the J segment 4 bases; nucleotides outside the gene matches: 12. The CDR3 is CAWRSVGGGRYEQYF. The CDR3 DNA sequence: TGTGCCTGGAGGTCGGTAGGGGGCGGTAGGTACGAGCAGTACTTC.

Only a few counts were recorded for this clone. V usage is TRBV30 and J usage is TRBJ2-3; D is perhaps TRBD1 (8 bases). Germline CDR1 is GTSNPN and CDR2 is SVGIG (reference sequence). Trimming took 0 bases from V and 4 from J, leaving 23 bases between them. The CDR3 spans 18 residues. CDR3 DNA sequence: TGTGCCTGGAGTGTACAGGTAGCGGGCAGGGGGCGCTCAGATACGCAGTATTTT. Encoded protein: CAWSVQVAGRGRSDTQYF.

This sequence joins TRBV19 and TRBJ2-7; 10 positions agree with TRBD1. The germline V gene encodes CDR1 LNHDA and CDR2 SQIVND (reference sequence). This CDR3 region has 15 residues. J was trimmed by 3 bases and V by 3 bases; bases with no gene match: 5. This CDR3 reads CASSIEGQGIYEQYF. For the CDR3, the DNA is TGTGCCAGTAGTATTGAGGGACAGGGGATCTACGAGCAGTACTTC.

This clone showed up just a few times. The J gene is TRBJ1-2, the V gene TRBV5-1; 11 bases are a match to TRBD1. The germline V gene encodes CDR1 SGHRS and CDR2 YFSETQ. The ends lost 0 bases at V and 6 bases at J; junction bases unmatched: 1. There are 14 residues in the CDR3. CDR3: CASSLGTGGDGYTF. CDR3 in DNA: TGCGCCAGCAGCTTGGGGACAGGGGGCGATGGCTACACCTTC.

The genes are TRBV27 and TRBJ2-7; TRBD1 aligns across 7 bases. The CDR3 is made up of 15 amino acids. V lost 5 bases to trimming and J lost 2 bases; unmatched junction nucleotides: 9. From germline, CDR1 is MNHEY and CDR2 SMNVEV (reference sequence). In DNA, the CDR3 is TGTGCCAGCAGTCAACGACAGGGATTAACCTACGAGCAGTACTTC. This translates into CASSQRQGLTYEQYF.

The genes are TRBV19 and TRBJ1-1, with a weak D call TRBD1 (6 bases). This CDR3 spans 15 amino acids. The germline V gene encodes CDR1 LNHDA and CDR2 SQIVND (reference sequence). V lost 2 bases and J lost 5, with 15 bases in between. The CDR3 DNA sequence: TGTGCCAGTAGTATATCGGCCAGGGGAAGAACTGAAGCTTTCTTT. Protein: CASSISARGRTEAFF.

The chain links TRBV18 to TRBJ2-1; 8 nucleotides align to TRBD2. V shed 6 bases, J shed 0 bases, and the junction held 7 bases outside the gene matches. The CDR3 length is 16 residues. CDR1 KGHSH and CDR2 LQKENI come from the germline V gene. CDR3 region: CASSVQRGISYNEQFF. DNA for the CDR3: TGTGCCAGCTCTGTCCAGCGGGGGATCTCCTACAATGAGCAGTTCTTC. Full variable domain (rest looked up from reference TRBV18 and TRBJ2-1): NAGVMQNPRHLVRRRGQEARLRCSPMKGHSHVYWYRQLPEEGLKFMVYLQKENIIDESGMPKERFSAEFPKEGPSILRIQQVVRGDSAAYFCASSVQRGISYNEQFFGPGTRLTVL.

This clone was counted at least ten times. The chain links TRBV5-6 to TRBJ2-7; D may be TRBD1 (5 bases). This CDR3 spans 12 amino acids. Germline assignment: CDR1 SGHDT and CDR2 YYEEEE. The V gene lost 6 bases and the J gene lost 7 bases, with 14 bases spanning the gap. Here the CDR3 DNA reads TGTGCCAGCACCATAATCGACAGTGAGCAGTACTTC. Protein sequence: CASTIIDSEQYF.

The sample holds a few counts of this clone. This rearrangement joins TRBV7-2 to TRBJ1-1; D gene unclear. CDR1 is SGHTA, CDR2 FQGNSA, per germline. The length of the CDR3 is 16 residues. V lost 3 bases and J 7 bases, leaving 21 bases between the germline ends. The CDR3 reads CASSLSPGEGSLEAFF. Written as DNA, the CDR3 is TGTGCCAGCAGCTTGTCCCCAGGAGAGGGTTCCCTTGAAGCTTTCTTT.

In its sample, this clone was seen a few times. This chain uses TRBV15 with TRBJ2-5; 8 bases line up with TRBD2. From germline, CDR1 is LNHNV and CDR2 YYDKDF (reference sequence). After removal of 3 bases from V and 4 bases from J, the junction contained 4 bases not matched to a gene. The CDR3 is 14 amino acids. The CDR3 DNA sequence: TGTGCCACCAGCAGGGGACTAGGGCCAGAGACCCAGTACTTC. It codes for CATSRGLGPETQYF.

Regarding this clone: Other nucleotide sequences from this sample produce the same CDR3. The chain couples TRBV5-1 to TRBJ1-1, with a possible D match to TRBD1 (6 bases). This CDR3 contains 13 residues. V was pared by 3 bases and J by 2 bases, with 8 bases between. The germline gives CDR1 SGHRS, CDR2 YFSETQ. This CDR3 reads CASSSQGNTEAFF. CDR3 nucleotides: TGCGCCAGCAGCTCACAGGGTAACACTGAAGCTTTCTTT.

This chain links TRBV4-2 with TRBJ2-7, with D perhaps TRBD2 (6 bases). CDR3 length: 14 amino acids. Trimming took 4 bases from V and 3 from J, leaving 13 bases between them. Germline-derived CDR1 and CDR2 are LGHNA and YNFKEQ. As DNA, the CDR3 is TGTGCCAGCAGCCGCGGGGTAGCGAGCTACGAGCAGTACTTC. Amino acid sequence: CASSRGVASYEQYF.

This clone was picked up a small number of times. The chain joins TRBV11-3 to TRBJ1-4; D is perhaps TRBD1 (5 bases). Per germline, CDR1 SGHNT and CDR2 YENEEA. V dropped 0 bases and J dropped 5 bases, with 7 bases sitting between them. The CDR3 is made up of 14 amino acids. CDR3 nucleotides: TGTGCCAGCAGCTTAGACAGGGCCAATGAAAAACTGTTTTTT. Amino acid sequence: CASSLDRANEKLFF.

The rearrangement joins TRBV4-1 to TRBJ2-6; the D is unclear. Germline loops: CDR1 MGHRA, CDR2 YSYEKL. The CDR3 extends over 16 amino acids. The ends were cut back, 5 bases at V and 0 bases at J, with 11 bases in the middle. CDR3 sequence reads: CASSAHGGSGANVLTF. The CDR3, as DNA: TGCGCCAGCAGCGCCCACGGTGGCTCTGGGGCCAACGTCCTGACTTTC.